A selection of T cell receptor beta chains follows, all from one sample in a study of cytomegalovirus exposure and HLA in healthy donors. Clones were sequenced by immunoSEQ multiplex PCR, and TCRdb holds only the in-frame ones, with some missing. This table holds 220,000 or so clones, approximately 70% found once. Material for sequencing was PBMCs. The receptor set was obtained from a woman in her twenties or thirties in good health and CMV-seronegative. CDR3s include the opening cysteine and the closing phenylalanine or tryptophan. D genes are given only for firm matches. Clone size appears in some rows only: once, few, many, or a class for an expanded clone.

v_gene	d_gene	j_gene	abundance	CDR3aa	CDR3nt
TRBV30	-	TRBJ1-2	-	CAWRPGQFYGYTF	TGTGCCTGGAGGCCTGGACAGTTCTATGGCTACACCTTC
TRBV6-6	TRBD2	TRBJ2-1	-	CASSLLAAAYNEQFF	TGTGCCAGCAGCCTCCTAGCGGCCGCCTACAATGAGCAGTTCTTC
TRBV6-1	-	TRBJ2-1	-	CASSSRLSNEQFF	TGTGCCAGCAGTTCCCGACTGAGCAATGAGCAGTTCTTC
TRBV19	TRBD1	TRBJ1-1	-	CASTVAGGMNTEAFF	TGTGCCAGTACGGTCGCAGGGGGCATGAACACTGAAGCTTTCTTT
TRBV5-1	-	TRBJ1-4	-	CASSLGDIPTNEKLFF	TGCGCCAGCAGCTTGGGGGACATCCCAACTAATGAAAAACTGTTTTTT
TRBV6-5	-	TRBJ1-6	-	CASIDMGRFSPLHF	TGTGCCAGCATTGATATGGGGAGATTTTCACCCCTCCACTTT
TRBV4-1	-	TRBJ2-2	-	CASSYTGNTGELFF	TGCGCCAGCAGCTACACAGGGAACACCGGGGAGCTGTTTTTT
TRBV18	-	TRBJ1-1	-	CASSLNGFTEAFF	TGTGCCAGCTCACTAAACGGGTTCACTGAAGCTTTCTTT
TRBV5-4	-	TRBJ2-5	-	CASSLAEERGETQYF	TGTGCCAGCAGCTTGGCCGAGGAAAGAGGAGAGACCCAGTACTTC
TRBV9	-	TRBJ1-4	few	CASSARGATNEKLFF	TGTGCCAGCAGCGCTCGGGGTGCAACTAATGAAAAACTGTTTTTT
TRBV7-9	-	TRBJ2-7	-	CATSTWRGLTYEQYF	TGTGCCACTTCAACTTGGCGGGGGCTGACTTACGAGCAGTACTTC
TRBV7-9	-	TRBJ2-1	-	CSSSHEALEQFF	TGTTCCAGCAGCCACGAAGCGCTGGAGCAGTTCTTC
TRBV30	-	TRBJ2-7	-	CAWSGGRAREQYF	TGTGCCTGGAGTGGGGGCAGGGCACGCGAGCAGTACTTC
TRBV5-1	-	TRBJ2-4	-	CASSLQGGENIQYF	TGCGCCAGCAGCTTACAGGGCGGCGAAAACATTCAGTACTTC
TRBV7-8	-	TRBJ1-5	-	CASSLPFWRDGNQPQHF	TGTGCCAGCAGCTTACCCTTTTGGAGGGACGGCAATCAGCCCCAGCATTTT
TRBV19	TRBD1	TRBJ1-1	-	CASKGPKLTGDMNTEAFF	TGTGCCAGTAAAGGCCCTAAACTGACAGGGGACATGAACACTGAAGCTTTCTTT
TRBV19	TRBD2	TRBJ2-1	few	CASSIDLPTSGEQFF	TGTGCCAGTAGTATAGATCTACCGACTAGCGGAGAGCAGTTCTTC